The clone carrying this T cell receptor beta chain was picked up a small number of times. The sample comes from a study of response to subunit inactivated influenza vaccine. TCRdb redid the calling of the RT-PCR reads with MiXCR, one entry per CDR3 protein. The table lists approximately 290,000 distinct CDR3 sequences, approximately 21% of them singletons, with about 9.4% in the top ten. With 8 bases removed from V and 7 bases from J, the gap between germline ends came to 17 bases. The CDR3 has 13 amino acids. Per the germline V gene, CDR1 is MGHDK and CDR2 is SYGVNS. This sequence was found in a man between 50 and 75 years old who received an inactivated influenza vaccine. Sequenced material: PBMCs from blood, taken approximately 20 months after vaccination. The rearrangement joins TRBV25-1 to TRBJ1-2; a weak D match, TRBD1 (5 bases). The CDR3 is CASQLRGEAGYTF. The CDR3 DNA follows: TGTGCCAGCCAGCTCCGGGGGGAGGCTGGCTACACCTTC.